This entry is about one TCR beta chain. Its antigen is currently unknown. Other DNA sequences within the sample encode an identical CDR3. V was clipped by 0 bases and J by 5 bases, with 5 bases between them. Germline-derived CDR1 and CDR2 are SGHRS and YFSETQ. The CDR3 consists of 12 residues. Genomic DNA of each subset was evenly split across several immunoSEQ plates. Repertoires were generated with immunoSEQ multiplex PCR, while TCRdb's copy carries only in-frame clones and drops some. The sample shows over 2,000,000 clones, 80% to 95% of them seen only once. The data derive from a study of shared clonotypes between healthy human individuals. Study-wide points: The naive CD4 repertoires of several donors were compared, and about 5% of clonotypes were shared. Clonotypes shared by all four donors outscored non-shared clonotypes in generation probability.

CD8 cells classed as naive were CD45RO-negative and positively selected for CCR7, excluding terminally differentiated effector memory CD45RA+ cells. The source is a man aged 18-30 years in good health. Some clones in this sample may be carry-over from other donors' samples. Sequencing input: naive CD8+ T cells from PBMCs. The chain carries TRBV5-1 and TRBJ1-1; D not certain. CDR3 region: CASSLGRTEAFF. The CDR3 nucleotides read TGCGCCAGCAGCTTGGGGCGGACTGAAGCTTTCTTT.